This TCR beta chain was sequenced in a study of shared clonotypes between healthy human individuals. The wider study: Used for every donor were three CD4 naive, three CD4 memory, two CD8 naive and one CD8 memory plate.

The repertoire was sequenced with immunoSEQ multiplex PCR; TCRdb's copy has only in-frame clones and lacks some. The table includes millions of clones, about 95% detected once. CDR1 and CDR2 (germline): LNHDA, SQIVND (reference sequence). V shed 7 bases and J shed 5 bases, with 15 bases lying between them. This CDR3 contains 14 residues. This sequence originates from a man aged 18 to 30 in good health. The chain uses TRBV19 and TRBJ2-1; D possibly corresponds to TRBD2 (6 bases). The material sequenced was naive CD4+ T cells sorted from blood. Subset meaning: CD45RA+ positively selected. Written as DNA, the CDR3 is TGTGCCAGTAATTGGGGACTTTCCGACAATGAGCAGTTCTTC. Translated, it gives CASNWGLSDNEQFF. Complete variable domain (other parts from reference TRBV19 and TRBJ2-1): DGGITQSPKYLFRKEGQNVTLSCEQNLNHDAMYWYRQDPGQGLRLIYYSQIVNDFQKGDIAEGYSVSREKKESFPLTVTSAQKNPTAFYLCASNWGLSDNEQFFGPGTRLTVL.